The sequence of this T cell receptor beta chain was determined in a study of T cell clonality in common variable immunodeficiency (dated by TCRdb to 2015 to 2017). There are many counts of this clone. Its antigen is not yet known. Sequencing ends 3 residues short of the CDR3 end; the germline J gene provides the rest. Overall results and qualifications from the work: Patient heterogeneity within the CVID cohort put limits on correlating repertoire features with clinical complications. Even though DNA input was the same, control samples had an average of roughly 76,000 unique sequences each, compared with some 32,000 in CVID samples. It was noted by the authors that sequencing of the repertoires of T cell subpopulations would be needed to clarify the cause of the increased clonality in CVID. CVID TCRbeta sequences reportedly showed fewer deletions and N-nucleotide insertions and lacked highly modified clones with 13 or more V deletions. Increased TCRbeta clonality was found in CVID subjects compared with healthy controls (t-test p = 0.018), with the increase being most characteristic of about a third of subjects. CVID subjects shared fewer TCRbeta clones with each other than healthy controls did (p < 0.0001).

Most of the CVID patients and most of the healthy controls were of Caucasian heritage. Heparinized peripheral whole blood samples of about 5 to 8 ml were collected from each donor. Genomic DNA from adults with common variable immune deficiency (CVID) and from healthy adult controls was used for sequencing of TCRbeta CDR3 repertoires. The control group was made up of roughly 22 healthy adult volunteers (about ten male and roughly twelve female) whose ages ranged from roughly 20 to 66 years, with a mean age of approximately 34. Diluted blood was density-centrifuged over Hypaque 1077 or Ficoll-Paque to isolate peripheral blood mononuclear cells. Genomic DNA was obtained from unsorted mononuclear cells using either Qiagen column purification or a centrifugation-based method. CDR1 and CDR2 (SGHRS, YFSETQ) derive from the germline V gene. After removal of 0 bases from V and 6 bases from J, the junction retains 2 bases not matched to a gene. The CDR3 measures 14 amino acids from cysteine to phenylalanine. Only the CDR3 bases that were read are kept: 33 of them, in frame from base 1.

For sequencing input, CVID and control samples contributed equivalent amounts of genomic DNA. For every sample, a 60 bp segment covering the rearranged TCRbeta CDR3 region was amplified and then sequenced. TCRbeta amplification used the immunoSEQ assay, a bias-corrected multiplex PCR with high-throughput sequencing. The paper's processing steps were these. Every unique nucleotide sequence was considered a clone and was annotated with V, D and J genes, copy number and frequency. Sequences were labeled productive if in frame, and non-productive if out of frame or containing stop codons. Clonality was calculated from Shannon's entropy as previously described. The predicted amino acid sequences of productive clones were used to derive the mean CDR3 Kyte-Doolittle hydropathy. Using the R hclust function, scaled V gene usage was clustered hierarchically with Manhattan distance and complete linkage. Sharing of clones by CDR3 amino acid sequence was evaluated through resampling of 12 repertoires per group over 100 rounds. The repertoires were searched for 70 published EBV-specific and 245 published CMV-specific TCRbeta sequences. After two CVID samples that produced fewer than 10,000 sequences were dropped from the analysis, some 42 CVID repertoires remained. TCRdb took this table from immuneACCESS and kept in-frame rearrangements with V and J called. Such tables lack part of the clones; where checked against another copy, unresolved V genes explain under half of the gap, and the rest is unexplained. The DNA was the basis for D and trimming; V, J and clone size are from that table. In this sample, 35,000 to 50,000 clones appear, none counted once only. The top ten clonotypes cover about 0.68% of the sample.

The specimen sequenced was peripheral blood mononuclear cells. The chain links TRBV5-1 with TRBJ2-1, and 8 junction bases match TRBD2. The origin of this receptor is a person between 18 and 70 years old in good health. CDR3 protein: CASSLAGGTNEQFF. The CDR3 DNA, read in part, is TGCGCCAGCAGCTTGGCGGGGGGGACCAATGAG.